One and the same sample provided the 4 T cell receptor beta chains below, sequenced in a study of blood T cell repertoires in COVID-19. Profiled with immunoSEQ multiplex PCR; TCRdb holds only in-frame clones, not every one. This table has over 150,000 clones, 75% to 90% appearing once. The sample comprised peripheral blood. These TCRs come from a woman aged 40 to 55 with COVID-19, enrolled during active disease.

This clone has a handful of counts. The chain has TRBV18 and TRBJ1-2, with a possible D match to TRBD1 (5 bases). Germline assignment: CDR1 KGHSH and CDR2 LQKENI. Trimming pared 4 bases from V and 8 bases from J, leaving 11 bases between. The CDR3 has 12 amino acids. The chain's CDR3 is CASSQAEGGYTF. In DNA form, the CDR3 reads TGTGCCAGCTCACAGGCGGAGGGGGGCTACACCTTC.

The CDR3 sequence: CASKRGANEKLFF. CDR3 DNA: TGTGCCAGCAAGAGAGGTGCGAATGAAAAACTGTTTTTT. The chain carries TRBV12-3 or TRBV12-4 and TRBJ1-4; D is unclear. V was clipped by 7 bases and J by 5 bases, with 11 bases between them. The CDR3 is 13 amino acids.

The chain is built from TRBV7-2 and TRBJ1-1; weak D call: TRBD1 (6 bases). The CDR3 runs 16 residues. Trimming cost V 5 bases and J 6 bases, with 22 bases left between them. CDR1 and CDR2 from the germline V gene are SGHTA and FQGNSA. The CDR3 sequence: CASSTGGGRRGAEAFF. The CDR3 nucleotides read TGTGCCAGCAGCACTGGGGGGGGGCGCCGCGGTGCTGAAGCTTTCTTT.

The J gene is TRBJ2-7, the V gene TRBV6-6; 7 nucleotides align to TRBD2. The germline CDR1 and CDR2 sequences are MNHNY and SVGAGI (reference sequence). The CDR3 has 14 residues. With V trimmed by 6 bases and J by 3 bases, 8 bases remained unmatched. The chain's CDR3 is CASRKTSLIYEQYF. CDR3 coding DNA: TGTGCCAGCAGAAAGACTAGCCTAATCTACGAGCAGTACTTC.